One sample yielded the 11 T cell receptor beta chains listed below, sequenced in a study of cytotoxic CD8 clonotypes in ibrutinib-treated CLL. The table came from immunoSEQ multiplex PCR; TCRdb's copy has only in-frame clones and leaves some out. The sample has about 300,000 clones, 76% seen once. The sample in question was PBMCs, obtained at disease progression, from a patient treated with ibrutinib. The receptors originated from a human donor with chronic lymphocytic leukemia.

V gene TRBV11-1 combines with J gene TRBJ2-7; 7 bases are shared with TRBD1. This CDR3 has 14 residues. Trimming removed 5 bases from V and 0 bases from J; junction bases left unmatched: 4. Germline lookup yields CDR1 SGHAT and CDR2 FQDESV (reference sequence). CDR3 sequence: CASSRRQGSYEQYF. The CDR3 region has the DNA TGTGCCAGCAGCCGCCGACAGGGCTCCTACGAGCAGTACTTC.

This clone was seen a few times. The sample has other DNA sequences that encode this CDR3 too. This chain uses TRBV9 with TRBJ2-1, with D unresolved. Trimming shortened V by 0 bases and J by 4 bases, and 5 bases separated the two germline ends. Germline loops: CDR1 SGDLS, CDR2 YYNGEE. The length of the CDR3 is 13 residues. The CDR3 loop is CASSVGSYNEQFF. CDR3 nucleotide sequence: TGTGCCAGCAGCGTAGGGTCTTACAATGAGCAGTTCTTC.

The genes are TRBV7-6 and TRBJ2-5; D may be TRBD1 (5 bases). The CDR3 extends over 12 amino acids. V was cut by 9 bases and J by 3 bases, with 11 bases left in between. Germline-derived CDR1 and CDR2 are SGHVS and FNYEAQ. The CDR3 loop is CASTGLEETQYF. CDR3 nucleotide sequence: TGTGCCAGTACAGGTCTCGAAGAGACCCAGTACTTC. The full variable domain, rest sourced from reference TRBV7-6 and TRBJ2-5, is GAGVSQSPRYKVTKRGQDVALRCDPISGHVSLYWYRQALGQGPEFLTYFNYEAQQDKSGLPNDRFSAERPEGSISTLTIQRTEQRDSAMYRCASTGLEETQYFGPGTRLLVL.

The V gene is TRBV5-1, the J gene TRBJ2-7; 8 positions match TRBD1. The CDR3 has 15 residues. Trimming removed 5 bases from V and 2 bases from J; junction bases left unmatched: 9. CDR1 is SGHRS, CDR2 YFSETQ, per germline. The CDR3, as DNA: TGCGCCAGCAGGGCCGCAGGGGGCAGGACCTACGAGCAGTACTTC. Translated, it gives CASRAAGGRTYEQYF.

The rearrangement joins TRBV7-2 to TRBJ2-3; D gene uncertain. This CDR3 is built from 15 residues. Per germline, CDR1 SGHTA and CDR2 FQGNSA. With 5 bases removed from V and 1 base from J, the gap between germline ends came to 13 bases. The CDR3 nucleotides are TGTGCCAGCAGCCCAGGCTGGATCCGCACAGATACGCAGTATTTT. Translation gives CASSPGWIRTDTQYF. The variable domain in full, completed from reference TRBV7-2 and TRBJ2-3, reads GAGVSQSPSNKVTEKGKDVELRCDPISGHTALYWYRQSLGQGLEFLIYFQGNSAPDKSGLPSDRFSAERTGGSVSTLTIQRTQQEDSAVYLCASSPGWIRTDTQYFGPGTRLTVL.

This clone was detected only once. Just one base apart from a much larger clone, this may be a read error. The CDR3 loop is CASSLVETQYF. The CDR3, as DNA: TGCGCCAGCAGCTTGGTAGAGACCCAGTACTTC. The V gene is TRBV5-1, the J gene TRBJ2-5; D remains unclear. CDR1 and CDR2 (germline): SGHRS, YFSETQ. Trimming removed 0 bases from V and 4 bases from J, with 1 base in between. The CDR3 totals 11 residues.

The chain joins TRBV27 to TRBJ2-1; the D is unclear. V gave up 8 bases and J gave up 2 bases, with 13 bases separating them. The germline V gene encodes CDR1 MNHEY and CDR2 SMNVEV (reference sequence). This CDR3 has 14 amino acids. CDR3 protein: CASGKVMAYNEQFF. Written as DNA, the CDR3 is TGTGCCAGCGGAAAAGTTATGGCCTACAATGAGCAGTTCTTC.

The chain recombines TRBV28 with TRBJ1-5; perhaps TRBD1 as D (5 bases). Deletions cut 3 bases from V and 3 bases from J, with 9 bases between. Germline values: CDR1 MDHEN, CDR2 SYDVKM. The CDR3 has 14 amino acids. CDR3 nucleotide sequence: TGTGCCAGCAGTTTTGGCAGGGTCAATCAGCCCCAGCATTTT. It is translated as CASSFGRVNQPQHF.

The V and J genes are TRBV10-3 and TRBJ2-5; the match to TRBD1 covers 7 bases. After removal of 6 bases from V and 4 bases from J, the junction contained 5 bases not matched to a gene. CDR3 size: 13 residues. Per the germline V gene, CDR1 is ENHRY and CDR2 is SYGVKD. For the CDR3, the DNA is TGTGCCATCAGGAACAGGGGACGAGAGACCCAGTACTTC. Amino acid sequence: CAIRNRGRETQYF.

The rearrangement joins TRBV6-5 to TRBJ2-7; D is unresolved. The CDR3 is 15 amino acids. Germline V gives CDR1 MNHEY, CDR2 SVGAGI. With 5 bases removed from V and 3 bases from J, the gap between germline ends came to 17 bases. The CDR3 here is CASSLLAGSGYEQYF. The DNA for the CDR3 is TGTGCCAGCAGTCTCTTGGCTGGGTCGGGCTACGAGCAGTACTTC.

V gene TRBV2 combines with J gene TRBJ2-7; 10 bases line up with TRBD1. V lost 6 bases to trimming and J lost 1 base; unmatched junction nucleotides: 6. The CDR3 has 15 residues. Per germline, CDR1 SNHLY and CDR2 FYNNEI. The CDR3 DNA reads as TGTGCCAGCAGGACAGGGGGCAGTTTTTCCTACGAGCAGTACTTC. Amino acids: CASRTGGSFSYEQYF.